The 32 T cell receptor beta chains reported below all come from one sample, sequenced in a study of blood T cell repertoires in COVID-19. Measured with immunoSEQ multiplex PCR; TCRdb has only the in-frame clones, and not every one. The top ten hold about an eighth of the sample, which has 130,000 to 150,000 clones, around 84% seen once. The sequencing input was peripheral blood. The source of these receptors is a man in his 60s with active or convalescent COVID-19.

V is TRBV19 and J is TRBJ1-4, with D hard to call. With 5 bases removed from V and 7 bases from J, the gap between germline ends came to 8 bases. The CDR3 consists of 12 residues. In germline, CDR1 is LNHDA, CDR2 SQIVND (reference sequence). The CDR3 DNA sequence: TGTGCCAGTAGTCAAGCTGCTGAAAAACTGTTTTTT. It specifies CASSQAAEKLFF.

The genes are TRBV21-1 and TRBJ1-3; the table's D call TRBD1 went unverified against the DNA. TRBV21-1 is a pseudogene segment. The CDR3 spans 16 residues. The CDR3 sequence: CASSKGADNSGNTIYF. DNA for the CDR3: TGTGCCAGCAGCAAGGGGGCGGACAACTCTGGAAACACCATATATTTT.

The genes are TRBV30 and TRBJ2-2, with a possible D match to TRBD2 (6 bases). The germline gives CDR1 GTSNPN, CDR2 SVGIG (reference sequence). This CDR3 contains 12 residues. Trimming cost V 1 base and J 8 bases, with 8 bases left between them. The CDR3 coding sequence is TGTGCCTGGAGTGGACGGGAGGGGGAGCTGTTTTTT. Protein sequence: CAWSGREGELFF.

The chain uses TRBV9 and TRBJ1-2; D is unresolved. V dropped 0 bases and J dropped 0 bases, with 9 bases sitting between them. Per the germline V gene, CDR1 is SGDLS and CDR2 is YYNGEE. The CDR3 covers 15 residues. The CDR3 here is CASSVGGGANYGYTF. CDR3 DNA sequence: TGTGCCAGCAGCGTAGGCGGCGGAGCTAACTATGGCTACACCTTC.

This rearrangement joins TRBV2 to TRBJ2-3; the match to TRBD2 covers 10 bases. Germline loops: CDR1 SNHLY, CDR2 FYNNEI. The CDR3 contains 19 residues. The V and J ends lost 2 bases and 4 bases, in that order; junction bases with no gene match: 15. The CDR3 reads CASSESRPSGRSPPDTQYF. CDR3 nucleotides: TGTGCCAGCAGTGAAAGTCGGCCTAGCGGGAGATCCCCCCCAGATACGCAGTATTTT.

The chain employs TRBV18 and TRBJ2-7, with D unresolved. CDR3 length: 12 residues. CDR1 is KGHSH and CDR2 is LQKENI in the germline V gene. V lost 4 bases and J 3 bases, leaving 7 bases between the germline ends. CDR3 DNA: TGTGCCAGCTCACGGGCCAACTACGAGCAGTACTTC. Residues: CASSRANYEQYF.

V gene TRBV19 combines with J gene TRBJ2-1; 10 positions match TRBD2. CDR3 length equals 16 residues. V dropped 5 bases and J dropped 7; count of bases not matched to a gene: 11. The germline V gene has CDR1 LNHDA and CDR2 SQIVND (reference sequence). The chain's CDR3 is CASSLWTSGVGNEQFF. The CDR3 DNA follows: TGTGCCAGTAGTCTCTGGACTAGCGGAGTGGGGAATGAGCAGTTCTTC.

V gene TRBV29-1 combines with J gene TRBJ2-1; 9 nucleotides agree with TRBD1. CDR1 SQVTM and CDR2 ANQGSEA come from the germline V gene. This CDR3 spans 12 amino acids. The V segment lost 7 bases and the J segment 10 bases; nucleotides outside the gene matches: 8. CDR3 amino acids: CSAIQGAREQFF. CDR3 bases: TGCAGCGCTATACAGGGGGCAAGGGAGCAGTTCTTC.

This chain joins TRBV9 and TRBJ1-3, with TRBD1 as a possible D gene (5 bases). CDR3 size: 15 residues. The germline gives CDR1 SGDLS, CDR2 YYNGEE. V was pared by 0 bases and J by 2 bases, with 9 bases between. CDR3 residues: CASSVVAGAGNTIYF. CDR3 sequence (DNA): TGTGCCAGCAGCGTAGTTGCGGGGGCTGGAAACACCATATATTTT.

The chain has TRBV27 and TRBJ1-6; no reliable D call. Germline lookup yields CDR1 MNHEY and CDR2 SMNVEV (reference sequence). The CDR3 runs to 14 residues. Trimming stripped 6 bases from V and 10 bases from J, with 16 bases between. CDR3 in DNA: TGTGCCAGCAGCCTAACGGCGGATTACTCACCCCTCCACTTT. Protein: CASSLTADYSPLHF.

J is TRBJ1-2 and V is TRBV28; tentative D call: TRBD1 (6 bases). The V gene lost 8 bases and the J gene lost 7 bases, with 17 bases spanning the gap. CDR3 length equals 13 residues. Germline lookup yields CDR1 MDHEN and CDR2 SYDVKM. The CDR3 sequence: CASGDQQGFGYTF. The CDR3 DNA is TGTGCCAGCGGGGATCAACAGGGTTTTGGCTACACCTTC.

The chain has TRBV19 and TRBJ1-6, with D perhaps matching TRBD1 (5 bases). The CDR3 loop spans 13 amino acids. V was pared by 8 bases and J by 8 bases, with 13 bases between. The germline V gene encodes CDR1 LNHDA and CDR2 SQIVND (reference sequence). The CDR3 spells CASSQALHSPLHF. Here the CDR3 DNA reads TGTGCCAGTTCACAGGCGTTACATTCACCCCTCCACTTT.

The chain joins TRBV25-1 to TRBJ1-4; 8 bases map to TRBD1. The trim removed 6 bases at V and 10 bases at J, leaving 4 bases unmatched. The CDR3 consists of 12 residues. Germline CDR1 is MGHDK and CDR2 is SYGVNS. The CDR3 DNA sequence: TGTGCCAGCAGAACAGGGGGGGGAAAACTGTTTTTT. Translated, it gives CASRTGGGKLFF.

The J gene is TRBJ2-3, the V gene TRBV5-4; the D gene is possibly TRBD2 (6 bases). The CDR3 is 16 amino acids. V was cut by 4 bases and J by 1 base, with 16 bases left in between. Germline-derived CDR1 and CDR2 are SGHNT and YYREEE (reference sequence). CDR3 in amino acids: CASSPGGTDRTDTQYF. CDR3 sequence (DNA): TGTGCCAGCAGCCCGGGCGGGACCGATCGCACAGATACGCAGTATTTT.

The CDR3 DNA follows: TGTGCCAGCAGCTTTCTTACAACGAACACTGAAGCTTTCTTT. Its protein is CASSFLTTNTEAFF. The chain carries TRBV7-2 and TRBJ1-1, with D uncertain. Per germline, CDR1 SGHTA and CDR2 FQGNSA. Trimming stripped 3 bases from V and 1 base from J, with 9 bases between. The CDR3 has 14 amino acids.

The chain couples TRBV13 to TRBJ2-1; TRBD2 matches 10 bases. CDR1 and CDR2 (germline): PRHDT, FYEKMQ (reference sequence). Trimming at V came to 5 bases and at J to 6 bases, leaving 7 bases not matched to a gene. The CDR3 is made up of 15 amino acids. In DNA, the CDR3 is TGTGCCAGCAGCCTCGACGCTAGCGGGGGCAATGAGCAGTTCTTC. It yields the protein CASSLDASGGNEQFF.

This chain's CDR3 is CATSDSGQGRNTIYF. Here the CDR3 DNA reads TGTGCCACCAGTGATTCTGGACAGGGTAGAAACACCATATATTTT. V is TRBV24-1 and J is TRBJ1-3; 8 nucleotides match TRBD1. CDR1 and CDR2 (germline): KGHDR, SFDVKD. CDR3 size: 15 residues. V dropped 2 bases and J dropped 5; count of bases not matched to a gene: 4.

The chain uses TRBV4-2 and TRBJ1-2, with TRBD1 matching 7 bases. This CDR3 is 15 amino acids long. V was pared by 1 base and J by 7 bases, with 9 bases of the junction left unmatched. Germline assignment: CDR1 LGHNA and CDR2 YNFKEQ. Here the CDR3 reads CASSQVADRAAGYTF. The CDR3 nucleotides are TGTGCCAGCAGCCAAGTCGCCGACAGGGCGGCTGGCTACACCTTC.

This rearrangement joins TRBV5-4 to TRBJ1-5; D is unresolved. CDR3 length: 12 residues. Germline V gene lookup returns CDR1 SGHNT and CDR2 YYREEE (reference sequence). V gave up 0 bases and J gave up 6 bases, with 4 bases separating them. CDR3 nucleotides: TGTGCCAGCAGCTTGGATAGTCAGCCCCAGCATTTT. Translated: CASSLDSQPQHF.

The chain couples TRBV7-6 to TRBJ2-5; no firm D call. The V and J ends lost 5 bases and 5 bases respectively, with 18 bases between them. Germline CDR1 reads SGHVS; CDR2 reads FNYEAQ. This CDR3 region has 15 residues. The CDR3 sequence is CASSQSTGFGETQYF. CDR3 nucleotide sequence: TGTGCCAGCAGCCAGTCGACGGGTTTCGGGGAGACCCAGTACTTC.

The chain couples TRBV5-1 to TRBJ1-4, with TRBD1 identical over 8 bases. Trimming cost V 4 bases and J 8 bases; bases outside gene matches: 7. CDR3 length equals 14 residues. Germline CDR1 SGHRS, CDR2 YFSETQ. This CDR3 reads CASSDRGRREKLFF. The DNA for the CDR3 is TGCGCCAGCAGCGACAGGGGTCGTCGGGAAAAACTGTTTTTT. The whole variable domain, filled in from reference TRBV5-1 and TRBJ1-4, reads KAGVTQTPRYLIKTRGQQVTLSCSPISGHRSVSWYQQTPGQGLQFLFEYFSETQRNKGNFPGRFSGRQFSNSRSEMNVSTLELGDSALYLCASSDRGRREKLFFGSGTQLSVL.

The CDR3 coding sequence is TGTGCCAGCTCACCGGGACTGCGAACGGACGAGCAGTACTTC. It specifies CASSPGLRTDEQYF. The chain combines TRBV18 with TRBJ2-7, with D perhaps matching TRBD2 (6 bases). Germline V CDR1 and CDR2: KGHSH, LQKENI. CDR3 length: 14 amino acids. The germline V and J ends were trimmed by 3 bases and 5 bases, with 14 bases remaining between them.

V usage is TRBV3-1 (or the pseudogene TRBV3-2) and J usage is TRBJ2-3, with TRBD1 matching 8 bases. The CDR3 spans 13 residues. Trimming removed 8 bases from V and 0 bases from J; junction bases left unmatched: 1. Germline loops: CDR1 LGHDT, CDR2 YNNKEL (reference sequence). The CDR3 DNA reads TGTGCCAGCCGGGACAGGAGCACAGATACGCAGTATTTT. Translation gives CASRDRSTDTQYF.

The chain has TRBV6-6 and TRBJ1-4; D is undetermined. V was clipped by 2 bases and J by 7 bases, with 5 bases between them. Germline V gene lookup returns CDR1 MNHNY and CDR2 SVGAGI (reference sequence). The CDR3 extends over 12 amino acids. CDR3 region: CASSYIGEKLFF. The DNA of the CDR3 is TGTGCCAGCAGTTACATCGGTGAAAAACTGTTTTTT.

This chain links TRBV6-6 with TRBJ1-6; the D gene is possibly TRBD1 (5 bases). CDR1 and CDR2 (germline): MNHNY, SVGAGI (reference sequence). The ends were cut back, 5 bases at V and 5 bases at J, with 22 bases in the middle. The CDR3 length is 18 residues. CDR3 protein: CASSRLFLPTANNSPLHF. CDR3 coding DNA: TGTGCCAGCAGTCGCCTATTTCTTCCGACAGCTAATAATTCACCCCTCCACTTT.

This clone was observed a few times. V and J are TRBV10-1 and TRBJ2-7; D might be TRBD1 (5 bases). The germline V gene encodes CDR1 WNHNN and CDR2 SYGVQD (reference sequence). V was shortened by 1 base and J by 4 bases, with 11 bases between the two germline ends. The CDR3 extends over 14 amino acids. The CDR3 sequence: CASSEWGRPYEQYF. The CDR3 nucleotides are TGCGCCAGCAGTGAGTGGGGCAGGCCATACGAGCAGTACTTC.

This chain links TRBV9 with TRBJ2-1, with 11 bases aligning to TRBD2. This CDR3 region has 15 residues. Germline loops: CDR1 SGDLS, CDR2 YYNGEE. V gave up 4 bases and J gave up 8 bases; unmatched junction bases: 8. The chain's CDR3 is CASSTETSGNDEQFF. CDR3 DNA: TGTGCCAGCAGCACCGAGACTAGCGGGAACGATGAGCAGTTCTTC.

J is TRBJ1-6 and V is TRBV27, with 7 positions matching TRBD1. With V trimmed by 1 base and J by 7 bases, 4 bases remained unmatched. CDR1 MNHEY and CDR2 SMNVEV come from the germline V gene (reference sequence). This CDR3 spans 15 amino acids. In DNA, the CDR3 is TGTGCCAGCAGTTTATACAGGGGAGGAAATTCACCCCTCCACTTT. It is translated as CASSLYRGGNSPLHF.

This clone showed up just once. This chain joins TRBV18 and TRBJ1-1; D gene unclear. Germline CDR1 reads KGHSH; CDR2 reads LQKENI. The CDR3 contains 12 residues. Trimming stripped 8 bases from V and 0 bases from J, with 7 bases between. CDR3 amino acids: CASTTVNTEAFF. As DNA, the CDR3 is TGTGCCAGCACCACAGTGAACACTGAAGCTTTCTTT.

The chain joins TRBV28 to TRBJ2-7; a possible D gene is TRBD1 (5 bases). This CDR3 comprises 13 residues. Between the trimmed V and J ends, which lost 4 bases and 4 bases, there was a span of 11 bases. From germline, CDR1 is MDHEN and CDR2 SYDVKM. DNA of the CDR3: TGTGCCAGCAGTTCCCGGACACCTTACGAGCAGTACTTC. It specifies CASSSRTPYEQYF.

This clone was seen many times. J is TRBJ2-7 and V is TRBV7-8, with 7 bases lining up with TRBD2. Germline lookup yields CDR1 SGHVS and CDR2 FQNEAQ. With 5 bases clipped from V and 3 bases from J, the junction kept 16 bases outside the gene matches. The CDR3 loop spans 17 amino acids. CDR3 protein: CASSPPIGGSLDYEQYF. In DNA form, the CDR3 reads TGTGCCAGCAGCCCGCCGATCGGCGGGAGTTTGGACTACGAGCAGTACTTC.

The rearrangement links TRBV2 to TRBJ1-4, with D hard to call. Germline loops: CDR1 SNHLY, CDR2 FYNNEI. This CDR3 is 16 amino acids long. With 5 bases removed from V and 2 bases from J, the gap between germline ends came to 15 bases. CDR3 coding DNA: TGTGCCAGCAGTCCCCGAGGTGGTGCCACTAATGAAAAACTGTTTTTT. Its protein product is CASSPRGGATNEKLFF.